These 6 T cell receptor beta chains share one sample of origin, sequenced in a study of T-cell reconstitution after alpha-beta-depleted transplantation in children. TCRbeta library construction was performed incorporating unique molecular identifiers. TCRdb re-derived calls from the PCR reads in MiXCR, one entry per CDR3 protein. The table has about 110,000 distinct CDR3 sequences, approximately 6.9% seen once; the top ten hold roughly 20%. The sequences come from PBMCs, mostly from graft donor cells, collected 360 days after TCRalphabeta/CD19-depleted stem cell transplant. The origin of the receptors is a male patient under 10 years old who had a stem cell transplant for acute lymphoblastic leukemia, so the T cells may come from the graft donor.

In its sample, this clonotype was seen many times. This chain links TRBV7-9 with TRBJ1-1; D not certain. Deletions cut 4 bases from V and 4 bases from J, with 10 bases between. CDR3 size: 13 residues. The germline V gene has CDR1 SEHNR and CDR2 FQNEAQ (reference sequence). This CDR3 reads CASSSGLSTEAFF. The CDR3 bases are TGTGCCAGCAGCTCCGGGCTGAGCACTGAAGCTTTCTTT.

The sample holds many counts of this clonotype. The V call is TRBV5-1, the J call TRBJ1-1, with D perhaps TRBD1 (5 bases). The ends were cut back, 5 bases at V and 1 base at J, with 18 bases in the middle. Germline loops: CDR1 SGHRS, CDR2 YFSETQ. The length of the CDR3 is 16 residues. The CDR3 here is CASSEGLRGANTEAFF. CDR3 nucleotides: TGCGCCAGCAGTGAGGGCTTGAGGGGAGCGAACACTGAAGCTTTCTTT. The full variable domain, completed using reference TRBV5-1 and TRBJ1-1, is KAGVTQTPRYLIKTRGQQVTLSCSPISGHRSVSWYQQTPGQGLQFLFEYFSETQRNKGNFPGRFSGRQFSNSRSEMNVSTLELGDSALYLCASSEGLRGANTEAFFGQGTRLTVV.

The CDR3 here is CATNLDRNTEAFF. CDR3 in DNA: TGTGCCACCAACCTGGACAGAAACACTGAAGCTTTCTTT. This chain uses TRBV15 with TRBJ1-1; D perhaps matches TRBD1 (6 bases). The V gene lost 7 bases and the J gene lost 2 bases, with 11 bases spanning the gap. The germline V gene encodes CDR1 LNHNV and CDR2 YYDKDF (reference sequence). The CDR3 covers 13 residues.

The chain is built from TRBV7-9 and TRBJ2-3, with TRBD1 identical over 7 bases. Germline loops: CDR1 SEHNR, CDR2 FQNEAQ (reference sequence). Unmatched junction bases numbered 6, after V lost 7 bases and J lost 5 bases. The CDR3 runs 13 residues. The DNA for the CDR3 is TGTGCCAGCAACCGACAGGGAGTAGATACGCAGTATTTT. It translates to CASNRQGVDTQYF.

This clonotype was detected many times. This chain links TRBV6-2 or TRBV6-3 with TRBJ2-3; D uncertain. There are 15 residues in the CDR3. CDR1 and CDR2 (germline): MNHEY, SVGEGT. Trimming stripped 4 bases from V and 6 bases from J, with 17 bases between. CDR3 nucleotide sequence: TGTGCCAGCAGTTCCCCAGCTAGACGGAAGGATACGCAGTATTTT. Protein: CASSSPARRKDTQYF.

This clonotype was recorded at least ten times. The chain combines TRBV5-1 with TRBJ2-7, with TRBD1 matching 9 bases. This CDR3 has 14 residues. Germline CDR1 SGHRS, CDR2 YFSETQ. The V segment lost 0 bases and the J segment 5 bases; nucleotides outside the gene matches: 3. This CDR3 reads CASSLVWTGDEQYF. CDR3 nucleotides: TGCGCCAGCAGCTTGGTGTGGACAGGGGACGAGCAGTACTTC.